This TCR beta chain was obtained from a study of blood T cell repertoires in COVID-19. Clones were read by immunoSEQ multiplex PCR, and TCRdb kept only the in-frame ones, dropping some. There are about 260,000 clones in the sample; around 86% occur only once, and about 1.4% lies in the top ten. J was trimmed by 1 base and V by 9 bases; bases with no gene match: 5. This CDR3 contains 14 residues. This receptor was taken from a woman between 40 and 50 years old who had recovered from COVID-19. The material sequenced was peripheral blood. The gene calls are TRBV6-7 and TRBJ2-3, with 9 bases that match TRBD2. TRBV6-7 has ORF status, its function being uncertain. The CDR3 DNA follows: TGTGCCAGTCTGCGGGGGGGCCGCACAGATACGCAGTATTTT. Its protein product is CASLRGGRTDTQYF.